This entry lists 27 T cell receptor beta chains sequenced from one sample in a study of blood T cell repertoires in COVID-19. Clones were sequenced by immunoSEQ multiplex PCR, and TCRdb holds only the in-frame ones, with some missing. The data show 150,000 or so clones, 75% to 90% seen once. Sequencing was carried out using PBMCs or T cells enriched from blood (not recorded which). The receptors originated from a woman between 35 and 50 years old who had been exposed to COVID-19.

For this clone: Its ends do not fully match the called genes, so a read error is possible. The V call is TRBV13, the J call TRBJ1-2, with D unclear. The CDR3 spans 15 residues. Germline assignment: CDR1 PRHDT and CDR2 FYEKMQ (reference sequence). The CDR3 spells CASSLGPGERSGYTF. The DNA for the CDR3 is TGTGCCAGCAGCCTAGGTCCCGGGGAAAGATCTGGCTACACCTTC.

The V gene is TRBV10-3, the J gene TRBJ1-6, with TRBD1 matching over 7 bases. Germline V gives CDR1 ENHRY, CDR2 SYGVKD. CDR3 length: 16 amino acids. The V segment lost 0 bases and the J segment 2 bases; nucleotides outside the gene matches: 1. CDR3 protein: CAISESTGTYNSPLHF. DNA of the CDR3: TGTGCCATCAGTGAGTCGACAGGGACCTATAATTCACCCCTCCACTTT.

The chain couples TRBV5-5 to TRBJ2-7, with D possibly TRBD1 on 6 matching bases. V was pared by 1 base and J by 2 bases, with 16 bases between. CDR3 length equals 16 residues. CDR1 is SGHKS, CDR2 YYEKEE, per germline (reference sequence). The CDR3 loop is CASSLNRRGSPYEQYF. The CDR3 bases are TGTGCCAGCAGCTTGAATCGCAGGGGTTCCCCCTACGAGCAGTACTTC.

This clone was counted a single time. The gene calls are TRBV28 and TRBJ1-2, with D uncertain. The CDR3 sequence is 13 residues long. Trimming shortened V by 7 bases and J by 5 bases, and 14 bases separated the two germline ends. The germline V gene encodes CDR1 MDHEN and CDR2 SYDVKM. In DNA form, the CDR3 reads TGTGCCAGCATCCCCCGGGTGGAGTATGGCTACACCTTC. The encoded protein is CASIPRVEYGYTF.

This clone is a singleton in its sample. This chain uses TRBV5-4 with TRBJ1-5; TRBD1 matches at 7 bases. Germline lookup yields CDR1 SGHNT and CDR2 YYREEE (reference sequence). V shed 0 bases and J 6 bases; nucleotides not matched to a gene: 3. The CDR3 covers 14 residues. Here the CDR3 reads CASSLGQGGQPQHF. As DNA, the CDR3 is TGTGCCAGCAGCTTGGGACAGGGAGGTCAGCCCCAGCATTTT. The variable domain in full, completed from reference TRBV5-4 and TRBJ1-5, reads ETGVTQSPTHLIKTRGQQVTLRCSSQSGHNTVSWYQQALGQGPQFIFQYYREEENGRGNFPPRFSGLQFPNYSSELNVNALELDDSALYLCASSLGQGGQPQHFGDGTRLSIL.

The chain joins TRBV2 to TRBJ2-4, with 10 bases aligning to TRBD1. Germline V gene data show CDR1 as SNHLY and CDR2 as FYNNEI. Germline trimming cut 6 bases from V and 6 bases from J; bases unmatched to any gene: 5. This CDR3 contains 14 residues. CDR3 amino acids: CASSDRGRVNIQYF. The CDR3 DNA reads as TGTGCCAGCAGCGACAGGGGGCGGGTAAACATTCAGTACTTC.

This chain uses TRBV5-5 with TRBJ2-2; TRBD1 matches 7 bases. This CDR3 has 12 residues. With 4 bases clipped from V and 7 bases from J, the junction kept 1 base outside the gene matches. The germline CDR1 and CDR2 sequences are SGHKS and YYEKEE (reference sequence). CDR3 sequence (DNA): TGTGCCAGCAGCCGGGACAGCGGGGAGCTGTTTTTT. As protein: CASSRDSGELFF.

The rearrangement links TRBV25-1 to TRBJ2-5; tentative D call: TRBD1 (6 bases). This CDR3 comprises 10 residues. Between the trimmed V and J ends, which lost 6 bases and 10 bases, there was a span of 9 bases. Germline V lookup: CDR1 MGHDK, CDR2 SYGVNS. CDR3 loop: CASRQGDQYF. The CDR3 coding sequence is TGTGCCAGCAGACAGGGCGACCAGTACTTC.

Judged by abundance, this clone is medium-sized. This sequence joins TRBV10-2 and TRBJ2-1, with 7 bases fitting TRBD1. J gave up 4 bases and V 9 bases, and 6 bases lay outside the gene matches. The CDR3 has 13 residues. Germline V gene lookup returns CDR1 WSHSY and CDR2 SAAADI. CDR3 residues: CASQTGQYNEQFF. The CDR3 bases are TGCGCCAGTCAGACGGGACAGTACAATGAGCAGTTCTTC.

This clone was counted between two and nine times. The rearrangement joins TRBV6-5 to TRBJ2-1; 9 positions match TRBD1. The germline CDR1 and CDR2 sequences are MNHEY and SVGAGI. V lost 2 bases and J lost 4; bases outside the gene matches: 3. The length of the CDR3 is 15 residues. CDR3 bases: TGTGCCAGCAGTTACCCCGGGACAGGGTACAATGAGCAGTTCTTC. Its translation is CASSYPGTGYNEQFF.

The CDR3 region has the DNA TGTGCCAGCAGTTTAGGGGGCAGGGGTCCCTACGAGCAGTACTTC. It is translated as CASSLGGRGPYEQYF. This chain connects TRBV27 to TRBJ2-7; D is possibly TRBD1 (6 bases). The CDR3 is 15 residues long. CDR1 and CDR2 (germline): MNHEY, SMNVEV (reference sequence). Trimming stripped 2 bases from V and 2 bases from J, with 13 bases between.

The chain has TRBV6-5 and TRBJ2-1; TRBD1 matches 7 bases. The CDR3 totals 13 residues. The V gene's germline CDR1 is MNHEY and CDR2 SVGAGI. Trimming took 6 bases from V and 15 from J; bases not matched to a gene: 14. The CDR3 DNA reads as TGTGCCAGCAGGTCCGGGACAGATAGTAATCCGTTCTTC. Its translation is CASRSGTDSNPFF.

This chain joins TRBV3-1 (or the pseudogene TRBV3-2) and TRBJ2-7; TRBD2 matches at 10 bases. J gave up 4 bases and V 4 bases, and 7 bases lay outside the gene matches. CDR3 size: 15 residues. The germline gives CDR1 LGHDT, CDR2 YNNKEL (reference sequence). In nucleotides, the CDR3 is TGTGCCAGCAGCCCGACTAGCGGGCGAGTTTACGAGCAGTACTTC. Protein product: CASSPTSGRVYEQYF.

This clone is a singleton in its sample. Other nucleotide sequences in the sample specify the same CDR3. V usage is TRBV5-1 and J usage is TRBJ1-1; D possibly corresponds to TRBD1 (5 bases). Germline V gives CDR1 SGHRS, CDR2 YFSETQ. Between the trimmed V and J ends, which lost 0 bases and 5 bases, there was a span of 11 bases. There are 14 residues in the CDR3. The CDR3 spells CASSLEQGNTEAFF. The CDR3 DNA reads TGCGCCAGCAGCTTGGAGCAGGGTAATACTGAAGCTTTCTTT.

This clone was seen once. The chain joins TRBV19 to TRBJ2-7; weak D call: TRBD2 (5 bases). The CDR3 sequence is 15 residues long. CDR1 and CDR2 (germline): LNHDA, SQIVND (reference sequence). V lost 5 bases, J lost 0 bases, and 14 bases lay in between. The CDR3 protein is CASSPGDAGSYEQYF. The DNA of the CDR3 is TGTGCCAGTAGTCCGGGCGACGCGGGCTCCTACGAGCAGTACTTC.

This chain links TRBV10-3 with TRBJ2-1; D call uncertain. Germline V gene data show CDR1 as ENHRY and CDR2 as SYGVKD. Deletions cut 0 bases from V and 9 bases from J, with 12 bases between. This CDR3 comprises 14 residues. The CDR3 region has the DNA TGTGCCATCAGTGAGTCTTTACTATACTCTGAGCAGTTCTTC. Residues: CAISESLLYSEQFF.

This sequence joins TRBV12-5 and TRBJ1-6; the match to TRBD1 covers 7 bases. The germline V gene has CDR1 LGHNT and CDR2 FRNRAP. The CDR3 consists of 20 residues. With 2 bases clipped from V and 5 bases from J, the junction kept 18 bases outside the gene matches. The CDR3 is CASGLLVTGSALFNNSPLHF. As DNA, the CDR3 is TGTGCTAGTGGTTTGCTTGTGACAGGGTCTGCCCTCTTTAATAATTCACCCCTCCACTTT.

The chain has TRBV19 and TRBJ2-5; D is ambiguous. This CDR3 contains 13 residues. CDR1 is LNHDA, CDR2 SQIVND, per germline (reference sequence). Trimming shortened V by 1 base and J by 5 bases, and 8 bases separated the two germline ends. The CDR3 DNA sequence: TGTGCCAGTAGTATAGGTGACAAGGAGACCCAGTACTTC. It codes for CASSIGDKETQYF.

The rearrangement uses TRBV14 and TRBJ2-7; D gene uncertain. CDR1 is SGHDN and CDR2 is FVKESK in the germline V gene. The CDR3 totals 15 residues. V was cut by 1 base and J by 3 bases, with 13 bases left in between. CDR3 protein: CASSQVFSNYYEQYF. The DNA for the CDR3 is TGTGCCAGCAGCCAAGTATTCTCAAACTACTACGAGCAGTACTTC.

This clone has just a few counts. The CDR3, as DNA: TGTGCCAGCTCACCGCAAACCCGGGACAGGGAAACCTGGGCCAACGTCCTGACTTTC. Its protein product is CASSPQTRDRETWANVLTF. The V and J genes are TRBV18 and TRBJ2-6; 9 bases map to TRBD1. Per germline, CDR1 KGHSH and CDR2 LQKENI. Trimming removed 3 bases from V and 5 bases from J; junction bases left unmatched: 14. CDR3 length: 19 residues. Drawing the rest from reference TRBV18 and TRBJ2-6, the complete variable domain is NAGVMQNPRHLVRRRGQEARLRCSPMKGHSHVYWYRQLPEEGLKFMVYLQKENIIDESGMPKERFSAEFPKEGPSILRIQQVVRGDSAAYFCASSPQTRDRETWANVLTFGAGSRLTVL.

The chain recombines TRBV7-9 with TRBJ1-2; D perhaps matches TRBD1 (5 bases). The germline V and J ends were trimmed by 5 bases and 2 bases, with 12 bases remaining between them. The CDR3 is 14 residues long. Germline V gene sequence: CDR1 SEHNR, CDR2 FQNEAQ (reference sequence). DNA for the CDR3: TGTGCCAGCAGCCCTGAGACAGAGAACTATGGCTACACCTTC. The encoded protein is CASSPETENYGYTF.

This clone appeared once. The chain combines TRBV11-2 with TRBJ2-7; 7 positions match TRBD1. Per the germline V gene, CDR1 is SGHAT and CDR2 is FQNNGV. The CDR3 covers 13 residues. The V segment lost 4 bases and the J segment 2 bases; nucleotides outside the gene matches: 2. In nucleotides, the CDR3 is TGTGCCAGCAGCTCAGGGGGTACCTACGAGCAGTACTTC. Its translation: CASSSGGTYEQYF.

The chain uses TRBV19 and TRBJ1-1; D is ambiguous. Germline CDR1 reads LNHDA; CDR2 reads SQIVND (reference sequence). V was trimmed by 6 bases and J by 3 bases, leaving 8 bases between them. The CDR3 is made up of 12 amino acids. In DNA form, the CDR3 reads TGTGCCAGTAGATATCTTGACACTGAAGCTTTCTTT. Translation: CASRYLDTEAFF.

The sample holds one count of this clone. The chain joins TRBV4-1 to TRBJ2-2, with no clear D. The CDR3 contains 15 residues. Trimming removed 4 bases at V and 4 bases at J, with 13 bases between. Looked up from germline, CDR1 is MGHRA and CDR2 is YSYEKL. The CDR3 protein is CASSRSRVTTGELFF. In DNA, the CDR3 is TGCGCCAGCAGCCGCTCACGGGTTACCACCGGGGAGCTGTTTTTT.

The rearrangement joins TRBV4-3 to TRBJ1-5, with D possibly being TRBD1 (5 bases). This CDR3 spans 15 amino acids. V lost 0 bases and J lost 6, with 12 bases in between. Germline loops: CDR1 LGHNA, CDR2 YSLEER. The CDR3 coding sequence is TGCGCCAGCAGCCAAGATTCGGAGGGGCTTCAGCCCCAGCATTTT. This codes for CASSQDSEGLQPQHF.

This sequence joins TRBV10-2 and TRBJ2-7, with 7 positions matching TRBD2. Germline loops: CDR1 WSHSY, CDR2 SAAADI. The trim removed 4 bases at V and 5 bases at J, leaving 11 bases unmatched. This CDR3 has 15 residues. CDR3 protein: CASSGVQRGVDEQYF. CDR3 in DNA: TGCGCCAGCAGTGGGGTCCAGCGGGGAGTCGACGAGCAGTACTTC.

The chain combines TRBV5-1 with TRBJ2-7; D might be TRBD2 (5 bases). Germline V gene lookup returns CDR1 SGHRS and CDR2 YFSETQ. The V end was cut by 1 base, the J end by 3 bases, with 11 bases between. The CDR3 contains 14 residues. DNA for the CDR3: TGCGCCAGCAGCTTGTACAGCGGAAACTACGAGCAGTACTTC. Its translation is CASSLYSGNYEQYF.